The rows below give T cell receptor beta chains drawn from one sample of a study of T-cell memory formation after mild COVID-19. TCRdb itself ran the 5' RACE reads through MiXCR, one entry per CDR3 protein. Here the sample spans approximately 430,000 distinct CDR3 sequences, more than 20% being singletons. Material: PBMCs or a T cell subset sorted from them (not recorded which). Every receptor here comes from an adult woman who had mild COVID-19 (a few samples of this study predate the infection). Cell type and time point are not known. Both conserved end residues are part of each CDR3.

j_call: TRBJ2-3; v_call: TRBV7-3; cdr3_aa: CASSSPPGTGYTDTQYF
j_call: TRBJ1-2; v_call: TRBV29-1; cdr3_aa: CSVQGGSLYGYTF
j_call: TRBJ1-2; v_call: TRBV12-3/TRBV12-4; cdr3_aa: CASSPTGRRVSSGYTF
j_call: TRBJ1-1; v_call: TRBV19; cdr3_aa: CASIMGMNTEAFF
j_call: TRBJ2-1; v_call: TRBV30; cdr3_aa: CAWSILAVGVDEQFF
j_call: TRBJ1-1; v_call: TRBV5-1; cdr3_aa: CASGTGGGTEAFF
j_call: TRBJ2-7; v_call: TRBV5-1; cdr3_aa: CASRGGFAYEQYF
j_call: TRBJ1-1; v_call: TRBV6-5; cdr3_aa: CASSYSNEGLTEAFF
j_call: TRBJ2-1; v_call: TRBV6-2/TRBV6-3; cdr3_aa: CASSSHWTSGLYNEQFF
j_call: TRBJ1-5; v_call: TRBV2; cdr3_aa: CAKGLGSNQPQHF
j_call: TRBJ2-7; v_call: TRBV4-2; cdr3_aa: CASSQVGTGSSYEQYF
j_call: TRBJ2-5; v_call: TRBV5-4; cdr3_aa: CASSPGTSKETQYF
j_call: TRBJ2-7; v_call: TRBV9; cdr3_aa: CASSVQGQGVWEQYF
j_call: TRBJ1-1; v_call: TRBV4-1; cdr3_aa: CASSQDPGAEGTEAFF
j_call: TRBJ2-1; v_call: TRBV6-5; cdr3_aa: CASSLTSGEGNEQFF
j_call: TRBJ2-1; v_call: TRBV5-1; cdr3_aa: CASSLTGPLHEQFF
j_call: TRBJ2-3; v_call: TRBV29-1; cdr3_aa: CSVVLGLAGADTQYF